Listed below are T cell receptor beta chains from one sample, sequenced in a study of blood T cells in healthy people across ages. TCRdb re-called the 5' RACE reads through MiXCR, storing one row per CDR3 protein. The data hold 1.2 million to 1.5 million distinct CDR3 sequences, with 55% to 75% observed a single time. The sequenced sample consisted of blood. These TCRs come from a young man in good health. Both conserved end residues are part of each CDR3. A D gene is named only where the DNA matches it firmly. Size tells how often a clone was seen (once, few, many) or the class of an expanded clone, and some rows leave it out.

TRBV12-3/TRBV12-4	TRBD2	TRBJ2-7	-	CASAPGGGRAYEQYF	TGTGCCAGCGCCCCGGGGGGCGGGAGGGCTTACGAGCAGTACTTC
TRBV5-1	-	TRBJ2-4	once	CASSLQQGREPGAKNIQYF	TGCGCCAGCAGCTTGCAGCAGGGACGAGAGCCTGGAGCCAAAAACATTCAGTACTTC
TRBV2	TRBD2	TRBJ2-1	-	CASSDGGGGRNEQFF	TGTGCCAGCAGTGATGGCGGGGGGGGTAGGAATGAGCAGTTCTTC
TRBV9	-	TRBJ2-3	-	CASSVAEADTDTQYF	TGTGCCAGCAGCGTAGCCGAAGCGGATACAGATACGCAGTATTTT
TRBV5-1	TRBD1	TRBJ2-7	-	CASSLDAPGTVAYEQYF	TGCGCCAGCAGCTTGGATGCACCCGGGACAGTGGCCTACGAGCAGTACTTC
TRBV5-1	-	TRBJ2-7	-	CASSSGAGLSYEQYF	TGCGCCAGCAGCTCGGGGGCAGGGCTTTCCTACGAGCAGTACTTC
TRBV27	TRBD1	TRBJ2-1	-	CAGSPNRGEQFF	TGTGCCGGCAGTCCCAACAGGGGGGAGCAGTTCTTC
TRBV25-1	-	TRBJ1-2	-	CASSEYEQAYGYTF	TGTGCCAGCAGTGAATATGAGCAGGCCTATGGCTACACCTTC
TRBV14	-	TRBJ2-3	-	CASSHPMGTDTQYF	TGTGCCAGCAGCCACCCGATGGGCACAGATACGCAGTATTTT
TRBV29-1	-	TRBJ1-4	-	CSAGVGGEKLFF	TGCAGCGCTGGGGTCGGGGGTGAAAAACTGTTTTTT
TRBV20-1	-	TRBJ2-7	-	CSAPTGTLYEQYF	TGCAGTGCGCCTACCGGGACTCTCTACGAGCAGTACTTC
TRBV29-1	-	TRBJ1-2	few	CSVEVGLHSYGYTF	TGCAGCGTTGAGGTGGGACTTCACTCATATGGCTACACCTTC
TRBV29-1	TRBD2	TRBJ2-1	few	CSVGTSGTNEQFF	TGCAGCGTAGGTACTAGCGGTACCAATGAGCAGTTCTTC
TRBV25-1	-	TRBJ2-7	once	CASSEFWAEKGHEQYF	TGTGCCAGCAGTGAATTTTGGGCAGAGAAAGGCCACGAGCAGTACTTC
TRBV20-1	-	TRBJ2-7	-	CSANLWGASSYEQYF	TGCAGTGCCAATCTATGGGGGGCGTCATCCTACGAGCAGTACTTC
TRBV6-1	-	TRBJ2-1	-	CASSEEEGRGNEQFF	TGTGCCAGCAGTGAAGAGGAGGGTAGGGGGAATGAGCAGTTCTTC
TRBV27	TRBD2	TRBJ2-3	-	CASGLAGASTDTQYF	TGTGCCAGCGGATTAGCGGGAGCTAGCACAGATACGCAGTATTTT
TRBV9	-	TRBJ2-1	-	CASSVEGSGGEQFF	TGTGCCAGCAGCGTAGAGGGTTCCGGCGGGGAGCAGTTCTTC
TRBV12-5	-	TRBJ2-7	-	CASGHASYEQYF	TGTGCTAGTGGGCATGCTTCCTACGAGCAGTACTTC
TRBV27	-	TRBJ2-5	-	CASSLSIPTGRKGETQYF	TGTGCCAGCAGTTTATCGATCCCAACCGGGAGAAAAGGCGAGACCCAGTACTTC
TRBV14	TRBD2	TRBJ2-3	few	CASSGGVTDTQYF	TGTGCCAGCAGCGGGGGGGTAACAGATACGCAGTATTTT
TRBV11-1	TRBD1	TRBJ2-1	few	CASSSLGQGNNEQFF	TGTGCCAGCAGTTCCTTGGGACAGGGGAACAATGAGCAGTTCTTC
TRBV20-1	-	TRBJ1-5	once	CSARDPRVKGQPQHF	TGCAGTGCTAGAGATCCTCGGGTAAAGGGTCAGCCCCAGCATTTT
TRBV2	-	TRBJ2-3	-	CTSCWVVGTGTQYF	TGTACCAGCTGTTGGGTGGTCGGAACAGGTACGCAGTATTTT
TRBV7-9	-	TRBJ2-4	few	CATAPYLAKNIQYF	TGTGCCACGGCCCCCTACCTAGCCAAAAACATTCAGTACTTC
TRBV7-2	-	TRBJ1-6	-	CASRSGMPLHF	TGTGCCAGCAGATCAGGGATGCCCCTCCACTTT
TRBV9	-	TRBJ1-1	-	CASSPDGETEAFF	TGTGCCAGCAGTCCCGATGGGGAGACTGAAGCTTTCTTT
TRBV11-2	-	TRBJ2-1	-	CASSNGVNNEQFF	TGTGCCAGCAGCAACGGGGTTAACAATGAGCAGTTCTTC
TRBV12-3/TRBV12-4	TRBD1	TRBJ1-4	few	CASSKARDRVREKLFF	TGTGCCAGCAGCAAAGCCCGGGACAGGGTGCGTGAAAAACTGTTTTTT
TRBV10-3	-	TRBJ2-5	many	CATAGSYQETQYF	TGTGCCACTGCAGGGTCGTACCAAGAGACCCAGTACTTC
TRBV6-5	-	TRBJ2-1	-	CASSYSMGDRYNEQFF	TGTGCCAGCAGTTACTCGATGGGAGATCGTTACAATGAGCAGTTCTTC
TRBV7-6	TRBD2	TRBJ2-7	few	CASSLGTSGSSYEQYF	TGTGCCAGCAGCTTAGGGACTAGCGGGAGCTCCTACGAGCAGTACTTC
TRBV29-1	-	TRBJ2-7	-	CSACDASSYEQYF	TGCAGCGCCTGTGACGCCAGCTCCTACGAGCAGTACTTC
TRBV5-1	-	TRBJ2-7	few	CASSAPGNYEQYF	TGCGCCAGCAGCGCCCCAGGGAACTACGAGCAGTACTTC
TRBV20-1	-	TRBJ2-5	-	CSAREGRPRETQYF	TGCAGTGCTAGAGAGGGCAGGCCGAGGGAGACCCAGTACTTC